This T cell receptor beta chain was identified during a study of OX40 agonist ivuxolimab in advanced cancers. Study background: Ivuxolimab, which is an agonistic anti-OX40 (CD134) antibody, was administered to the patients.

To note about this clone: Its antigen is still unknown.

Findings and caveats of the study: Among the lowest levels of clonal expansion were found in partial responders at 0.1-3.0 mg/kg. Antigens targeted by the expanded peripheral T cells were not determined.

Patients who had autoimmune disease history or got systemic immunosuppression were left out. Generated by immunoSEQ multiplex PCR, the TCRdb table keeps only in-frame clones and is missing some. The sample holds 34,000 or so clones, around 79% seen once. The V gene lost 2 bases and the J gene lost 0 bases, with 11 bases spanning the gap. The CDR3 runs to 15 residues. This clonotype was obtained from an adult with an advanced solid tumor such as melanoma, head and neck, liver or kidney cancer. The sequences come from CD4+ or CD8+ T cells sorted from blood, collected in a trial of the OX40 agonist ivuxolimab. The J gene is TRBJ2-7, the V gene TRBV23-1; tentatively, D is TRBD2 (5 bases). TRBV23-1 is noted as an ORF with a role that remains uncertain. CDR3 sequence (DNA): TGCGCCAGCAGTCAAGGCCAGCGGCCCTCCTACGAGCAGTACTTC. Translating gives CASSQGQRPSYEQYF.